This TCR beta chain was identified in a study of cytomegalovirus exposure and HLA in healthy donors. Study conclusions and caveats: A few CMV-associated chains were confirmed in vitro to be specific for CMV antigens. Investigators reported 150 to 200 TCR beta chains as tied to cytomegalovirus.

Trimming cost V 7 bases and J 2 bases, with 11 bases left between them. This CDR3 has 14 amino acids. Germline V lookup: CDR1 SNHLY, CDR2 FYNNEI. Points on this clone: Its antigen is undetermined.

The assay was immunoSEQ multiplex PCR, and TCRdb's table has in-frame clones only and misses some. The table shows over 75,000 clones, with 85% occurring only once. The rearrangement uses TRBV2 and TRBJ1-4, with D perhaps TRBD1 (6 bases). The sequence derives from a man aged 18 to 35 in good health and CMV-seropositive. The sequenced sample consisted of PBMCs. The CDR3: CASTKTGTNEKLFF. The DNA of the CDR3 is TGTGCCAGCACGAAGACAGGTACTAATGAAAAACTGTTTTTT.